The 20 T cell receptor beta chains presented below share a single source sample, sequenced in a study of blood T cell repertoires in COVID-19. This table comes from immunoSEQ multiplex PCR, and its TCRdb copy is limited to in-frame clones, with some not included. Of over 85,000 clones detected, 70% to 90% appear once; the ten largest clones hold 3.5% to 5%. Source material: peripheral blood. These receptors were obtained from a human donor with COVID-19, enrolled during active disease. The donor label of this sample is uncertain.

V is TRBV25-1 and J is TRBJ2-7; the D is unclear. Germline CDR1 reads MGHDK; CDR2 reads SYGVNS. Trimming took off 6 bases at V and 1 base at J, with 10 bases between the two ends. CDR3 length equals 13 residues. Written as DNA, the CDR3 is TGTGCCAGCAGCCCGAGGATGTCCTACGAGCAGTACTTC. It specifies CASSPRMSYEQYF.

The chain recombines TRBV5-4 with TRBJ2-7, with TRBD1 identical over 10 bases. The CDR3 contains 17 residues. J was trimmed by 2 bases and V by 0 bases; bases with no gene match: 8. The germline V gene encodes CDR1 SGHNT and CDR2 YYREEE (reference sequence). In DNA, the CDR3 is TGTGCCAGCAGCTTGGAAGGGGGGACAGGGGTACCCTACGAGCAGTACTTC. It translates to CASSLEGGTGVPYEQYF.

V usage is TRBV6-5 and J usage is TRBJ1-2, with TRBD1 matching 10 bases. Germline CDR1 MNHEY, CDR2 SVGAGI. Unmatched junction bases numbered 7, after V lost 5 bases and J lost 4 bases. The CDR3 has 15 amino acids. The CDR3 here is CASSTRDRGFYGYTF. The DNA of the CDR3 is TGTGCCAGCAGTACCCGGGACAGGGGCTTCTATGGCTACACCTTC.

The J gene is TRBJ2-7, the V gene TRBV2, with TRBD2 matching over 14 bases. V lost 6 bases and J lost 3; bases outside the gene matches: 7. The CDR3 covers 16 residues. From germline, CDR1 is SNHLY and CDR2 FYNNEI. Written as DNA, the CDR3 is TGTGCCAGCAGGGCCGGACTAGCGGGAGGCTTCTACGAGCAGTACTTC. This encodes CASRAGLAGGFYEQYF.

This chain joins TRBV7-6 and TRBJ1-2; possible D gene TRBD1, 5 bases. Looked up from germline, CDR1 is SGHVS and CDR2 is FNYEAQ. V gave up 0 bases and J gave up 3 bases, with 14 bases separating them. This CDR3 is 16 amino acids long. The CDR3 coding sequence is TGTGCCAGCAGCTTAGCGCAGGGCGGAGTTGACTATGGCTACACCTTC. Protein sequence: CASSLAQGGVDYGYTF.

This sequence joins TRBV5-5 and TRBJ1-1; D is uncertain. The CDR3 totals 12 residues. Looked up from germline, CDR1 is SGHKS and CDR2 is YYEKEE (reference sequence). The V end lost 4 bases, the J end lost 5 bases, and 9 bases lay between the germline ends. The CDR3 nucleotides read TGTGCCAGCAGCCCTACCCCAACTGAAGCTTTCTTT. Translation: CASSPTPTEAFF.

The chain links TRBV5-1 to TRBJ2-1, with 9 positions matching TRBD2. The CDR3 has 16 amino acids. With V trimmed by 2 bases and J by 7 bases, 10 bases remained unmatched. Germline V lookup: CDR1 SGHRS, CDR2 YFSETQ. CDR3 protein: CASSFELAGRLNEQFF. In DNA form, the CDR3 reads TGCGCCAGCAGCTTCGAGCTAGCGGGGCGACTTAATGAGCAGTTCTTC. Variable domain in full (rest from reference TRBV5-1 and TRBJ2-1): KAGVTQTPRYLIKTRGQQVTLSCSPISGHRSVSWYQQTPGQGLQFLFEYFSETQRNKGNFPGRFSGRQFSNSRSEMNVSTLELGDSALYLCASSFELAGRLNEQFFGPGTRLTVL.

This chain joins TRBV24-1 and TRBJ1-1, with 9 bases matching TRBD1. The CDR3 runs to 13 residues. V lost 4 bases, J lost 9 bases, and 5 bases stayed unmatched. The germline CDR1 and CDR2 sequences are KGHDR and SFDVKD. The CDR3 nucleotides are TGTGCCACCAGTGACCCGGGGACAGGGAAAGCTTTCTTT. Residues: CATSDPGTGKAFF.

This clone was seen just once. The chain has TRBV19 and TRBJ1-5; 9 positions match TRBD1. The CDR3 sequence is 18 residues long. V lost 1 base, J lost 5 bases, and 12 bases stayed unmatched. Germline CDR1 reads LNHDA; CDR2 reads SQIVND (reference sequence). The CDR3 protein is CASSIGVGQGRRDQPQHF. Written as DNA, the CDR3 is TGTGCCAGTAGTATAGGGGTGGGACAGGGAAGGAGAGATCAGCCCCAGCATTTT.

The CDR3 sequence: CASSFQGQANEKLFF. For the CDR3, the DNA is TGTGCCAGCAGCTTTCAAGGCCAGGCTAATGAAAAACTGTTTTTT. The V and J genes are TRBV9 and TRBJ1-4, with D unresolved. The CDR3 sequence is 15 residues long. V dropped 4 bases and J dropped 3 bases, with 13 bases sitting between them. Germline assignment: CDR1 SGDLS and CDR2 YYNGEE.

As DNA, the CDR3 is TGTGCCAGCAGCGAAAGGACTAGCGGGTACACAGATACGCAGTATTTT. It translates to CASSERTSGYTDTQYF. V is TRBV7-2 and J is TRBJ2-3; 11 positions match TRBD2. V trimming: 5 bases; J trimming: 2 bases; junction bases outside the gene matches: 6. CDR3 length: 16 residues. The germline V gene encodes CDR1 SGHTA and CDR2 FQGNSA.

The chain uses TRBV5-6 and TRBJ2-2; D possibly corresponds to TRBD1 (7 bases). With 4 bases removed from V and 6 bases from J, the gap between germline ends came to 22 bases. Germline loops: CDR1 SGHDT, CDR2 YYEEEE. The CDR3 is 17 residues long. CDR3 sequence (DNA): TGTGCCAGCAGCCCCTCAGGACAGGCCCGGAGGGCCGGGGAGCTGTTTTTT. As protein: CASSPSGQARRAGELFF.

The V gene is TRBV10-3, the J gene TRBJ1-1; TRBD1 matches 7 bases. The CDR3 runs 16 residues. The germline CDR1 and CDR2 sequences are ENHRY and SYGVKD. V lost 4 bases to trimming and J lost 3 bases; unmatched junction nucleotides: 11. This CDR3 is CAISVDIRGTHTEAFF. The CDR3 bases are TGTGCCATCAGTGTTGATATCAGGGGGACTCACACTGAAGCTTTCTTT.

The chain carries TRBV27 and TRBJ2-2, with TRBD1 as a possible D gene (6 bases). Germline-derived CDR1 and CDR2 are MNHEY and SMNVEV (reference sequence). V was trimmed by 4 bases and J by 7 bases, leaving 10 bases between them. The CDR3 consists of 13 residues. The CDR3 DNA follows: TGTGCCAGCAGTTCAGGCAGGGGCGGGGAGCTGTTTTTT. Its translation: CASSSGRGGELFF.

The V call is TRBV10-3, the J call TRBJ2-7, with 7 positions matching TRBD1. Germline V CDR1 and CDR2: ENHRY, SYGVKD. The CDR3 runs to 15 residues. The V segment lost 6 bases and the J segment 4 bases; nucleotides outside the gene matches: 12. Here the CDR3 reads CAIRDRSDRMYEQYF. DNA for the CDR3: TGTGCCATCAGGGACAGGAGTGATCGAATGTACGAGCAGTACTTC.

The CDR3 DNA reads as TGTGCCTGGAGTGTCGGGTTTGATAGGGAAAAACTGTTTTTT. The encoded protein is CAWSVGFDREKLFF. The rearrangement joins TRBV30 to TRBJ1-4; D is ambiguous. Germline V gene data show CDR1 as GTSNPN and CDR2 as SVGIG (reference sequence). The length of the CDR3 is 14 residues. The V and J ends lost 0 bases and 8 bases respectively, with 13 bases between them.

The chain has TRBV12-3 or TRBV12-4 and TRBJ1-1; 7 bases line up with TRBD1. V lost 3 bases, J lost 5 bases, and 0 bases stayed unmatched. The CDR3 totals 12 residues. The CDR3 reads CASSFRGTEAFF. The CDR3 DNA is TGTGCCAGCAGTTTCAGGGGGACTGAAGCTTTCTTT.

The chain couples TRBV2 to TRBJ1-2; 7 bases match TRBD1. From germline, CDR1 is SNHLY and CDR2 FYNNEI. J gave up 3 bases and V 8 bases, and 3 bases lay outside the gene matches. The CDR3 length is 12 residues. CDR3 amino acids: CASSQGDYGYTF. CDR3 nucleotides: TGTGCCAGCTCCCAGGGGGACTATGGCTACACCTTC. Complete variable domain (other parts from reference TRBV2 and TRBJ1-2): EPEVTQTPSHQVTQMGQEVILRCVPISNHLYFYWYRQILGQKVEFLVSFYNNEISEKSEIFDDQFSVERPDGSNFTLKIRSTKLEDSAMYFCASSQGDYGYTFGSGTRLTVV.

The chain links TRBV19 to TRBJ2-7; no clear D gene. The CDR3 sequence is 15 residues long. Germline CDR1 LNHDA, CDR2 SQIVND (reference sequence). V lost 6 bases to trimming and J lost 2 bases, with 17 bases between them. The CDR3 DNA reads TGTGCCAGTAGCCCCTCCGGCGGCAGCACCTACGAGCAGTACTTC. Translating it yields CASSPSGGSTYEQYF.

For the CDR3, the DNA is TGTGCCAGCAGCTTAGAGAGGACAGGGAGCACCGGGGAGCTGTTTTTT. Its translation is CASSLERTGSTGELFF. The chain links TRBV7-3 to TRBJ2-2; 8 bases are a match to TRBD1. V lost 2 bases, J lost 4 bases, and 6 bases stayed unmatched. Germline-derived CDR1 and CDR2 are SGHTA and FQGTGA. The CDR3 is made up of 16 amino acids.